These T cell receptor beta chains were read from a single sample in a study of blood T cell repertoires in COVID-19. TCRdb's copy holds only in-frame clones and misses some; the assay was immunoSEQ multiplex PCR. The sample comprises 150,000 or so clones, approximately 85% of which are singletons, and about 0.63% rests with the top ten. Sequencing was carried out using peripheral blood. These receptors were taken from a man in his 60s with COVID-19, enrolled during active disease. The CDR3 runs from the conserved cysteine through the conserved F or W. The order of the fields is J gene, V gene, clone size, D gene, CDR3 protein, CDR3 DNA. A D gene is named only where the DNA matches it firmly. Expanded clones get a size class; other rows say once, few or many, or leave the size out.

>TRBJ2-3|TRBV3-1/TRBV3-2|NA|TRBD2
CASSLISGTDTQYF
TGTGCCAGCAGTCTGATTAGCGGGACAGATACGCAGTATTTT
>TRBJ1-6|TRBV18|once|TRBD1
CASSPPGQTNSPLHF
TGTGCCAGCTCACCACCGGGACAGACTAATTCACCCCTCCACTTT
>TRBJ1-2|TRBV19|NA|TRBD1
CASIGTGHYGYTF
TGTGCCAGTATAGGGACAGGGCACTATGGCTACACCTTC
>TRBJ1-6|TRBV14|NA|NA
CASSLDKTGLGDSPLHF
TGTGCCAGCAGCCTAGATAAAACAGGGTTAGGGGATTCACCCCTCCACTTT
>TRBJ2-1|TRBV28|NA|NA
CASTRVANNEQFF
TGTGCCAGTACACGGGTCGCTAACAATGAGCAGTTCTTC
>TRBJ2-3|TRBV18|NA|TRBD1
CASSPGQGFGTQYF
TGTGCCAGCTCACCGGGACAGGGCTTTGGTACGCAGTATTTT
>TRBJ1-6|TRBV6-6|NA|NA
CASTRDGMGPLHF
TGTGCCAGCACGCGGGATGGAATGGGACCCCTCCACTTT
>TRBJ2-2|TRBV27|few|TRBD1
CASTNSQGVGTGELFF
TGTGCCAGCACTAATTCACAGGGGGTGGGCACCGGGGAGCTGTTTTTT
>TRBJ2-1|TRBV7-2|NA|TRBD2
CASSPGLAGGRGNEQFF
TGTGCCAGCAGCCCCGGACTAGCGGGGGGGCGAGGCAATGAGCAGTTCTTC
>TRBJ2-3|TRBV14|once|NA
CASSQGPKLVLDTQYF
TGTGCCAGCAGCCAAGGGCCAAAACTAGTGTTAGATACGCAGTATTTT
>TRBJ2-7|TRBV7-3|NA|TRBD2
CASSLSGGPYEQYF
TGTGCCAGCAGCTTATCGGGAGGACCCTACGAGCAGTACTTC
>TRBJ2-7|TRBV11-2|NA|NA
CASSLVGAGEQYF
TGTGCCAGCAGCTTAGTTGGGGCAGGCGAGCAGTACTTC
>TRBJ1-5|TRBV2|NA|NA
CASSEALRGGGNQPQHF
TGTGCCAGCAGTGAAGCGCTTCGAGGGGGGGGCAATCAGCCCCAGCATTTT
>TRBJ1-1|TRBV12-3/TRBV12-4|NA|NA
CASSLDRPAFF
TGTGCCAGCAGCCTCGACAGGCCTGCTTTCTTT
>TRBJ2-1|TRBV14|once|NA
CASSQTANNEQFF
TGTGCCAGCAGCCAGACAGCCAACAATGAGCAGTTCTTC
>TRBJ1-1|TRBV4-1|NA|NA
CASSQAFPVTNTEAFF
TGCGCCAGCAGCCAAGCTTTCCCGGTAACGAACACTGAAGCTTTCTTT
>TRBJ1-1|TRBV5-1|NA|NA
CASSPGPGSKAFF
TGCGCCAGCAGCCCTGGTCCAGGCTCTAAAGCTTTCTTT
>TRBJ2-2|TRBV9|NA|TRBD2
CASSGGRLAGGPVTGELFF
TGTGCCAGCAGCGGAGGGAGGCTAGCGGGAGGGCCGGTCACCGGGGAGCTGTTTTTT
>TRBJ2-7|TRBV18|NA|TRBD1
CASSPGDRGPYEQYF
TGTGCCAGCTCACCAGGGGACAGGGGTCCCTACGAGCAGTACTTC
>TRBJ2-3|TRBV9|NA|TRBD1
CASSALPGQGAGDTQYF
TGTGCCAGCAGCGCACTCCCGGGACAGGGGGCAGGAGATACGCAGTATTTT
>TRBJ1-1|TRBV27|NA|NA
CASSLGEGTEAFF
TGTGCCAGCAGTTTAGGGGAGGGCACTGAAGCTTTCTTT
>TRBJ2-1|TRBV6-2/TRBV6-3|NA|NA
CASSLVGLVRDEQFF
TGTGCCAGCAGTTTAGTCGGACTGGTGCGCGATGAGCAGTTCTTC